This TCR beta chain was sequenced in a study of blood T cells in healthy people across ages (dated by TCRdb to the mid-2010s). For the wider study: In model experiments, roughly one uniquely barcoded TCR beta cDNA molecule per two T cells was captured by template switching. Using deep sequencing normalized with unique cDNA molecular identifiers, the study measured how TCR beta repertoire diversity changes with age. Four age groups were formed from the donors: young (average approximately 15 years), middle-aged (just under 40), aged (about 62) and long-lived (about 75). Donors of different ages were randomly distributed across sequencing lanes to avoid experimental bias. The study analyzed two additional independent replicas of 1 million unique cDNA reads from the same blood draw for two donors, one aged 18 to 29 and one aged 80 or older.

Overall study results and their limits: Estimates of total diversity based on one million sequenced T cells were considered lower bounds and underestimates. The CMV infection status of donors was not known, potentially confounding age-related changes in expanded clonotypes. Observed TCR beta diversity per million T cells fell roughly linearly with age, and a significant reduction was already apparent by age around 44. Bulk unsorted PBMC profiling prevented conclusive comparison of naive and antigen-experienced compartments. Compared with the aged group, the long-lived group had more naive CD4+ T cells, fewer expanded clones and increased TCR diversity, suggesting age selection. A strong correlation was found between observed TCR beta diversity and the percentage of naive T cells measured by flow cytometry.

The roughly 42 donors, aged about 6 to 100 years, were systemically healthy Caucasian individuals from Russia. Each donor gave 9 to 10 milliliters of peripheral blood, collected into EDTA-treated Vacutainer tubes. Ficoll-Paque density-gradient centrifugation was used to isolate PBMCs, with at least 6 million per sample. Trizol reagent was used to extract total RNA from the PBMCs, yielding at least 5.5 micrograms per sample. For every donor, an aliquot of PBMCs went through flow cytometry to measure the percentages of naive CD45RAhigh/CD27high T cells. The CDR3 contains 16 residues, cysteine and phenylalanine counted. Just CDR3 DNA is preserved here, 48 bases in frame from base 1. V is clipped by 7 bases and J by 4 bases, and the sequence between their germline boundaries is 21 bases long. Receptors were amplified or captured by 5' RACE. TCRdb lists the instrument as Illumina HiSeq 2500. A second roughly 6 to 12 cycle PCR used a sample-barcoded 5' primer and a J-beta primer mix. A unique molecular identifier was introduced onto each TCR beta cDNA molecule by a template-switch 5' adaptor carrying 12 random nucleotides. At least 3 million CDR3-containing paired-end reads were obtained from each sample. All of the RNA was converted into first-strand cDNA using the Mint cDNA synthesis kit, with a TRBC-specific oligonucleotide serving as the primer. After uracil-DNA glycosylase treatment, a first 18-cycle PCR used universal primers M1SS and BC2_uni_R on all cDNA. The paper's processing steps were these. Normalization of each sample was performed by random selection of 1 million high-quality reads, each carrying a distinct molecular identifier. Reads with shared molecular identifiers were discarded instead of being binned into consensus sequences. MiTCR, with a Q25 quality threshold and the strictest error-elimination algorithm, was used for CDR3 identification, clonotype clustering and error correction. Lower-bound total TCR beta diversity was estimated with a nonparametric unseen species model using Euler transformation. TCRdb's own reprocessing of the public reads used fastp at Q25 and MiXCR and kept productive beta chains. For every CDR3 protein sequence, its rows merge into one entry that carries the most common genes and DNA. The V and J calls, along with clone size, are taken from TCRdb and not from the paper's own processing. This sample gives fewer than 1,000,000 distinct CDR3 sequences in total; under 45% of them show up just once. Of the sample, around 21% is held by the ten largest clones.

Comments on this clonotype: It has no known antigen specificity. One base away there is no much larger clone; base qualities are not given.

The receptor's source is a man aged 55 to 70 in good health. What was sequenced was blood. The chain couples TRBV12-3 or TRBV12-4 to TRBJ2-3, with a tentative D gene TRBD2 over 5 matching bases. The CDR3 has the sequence CASTETRRQDSDTQYF. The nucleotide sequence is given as TGTGCCAGCACCGAAACCCGAAGGCAGGACTCAGATACGCAGTATTTT.